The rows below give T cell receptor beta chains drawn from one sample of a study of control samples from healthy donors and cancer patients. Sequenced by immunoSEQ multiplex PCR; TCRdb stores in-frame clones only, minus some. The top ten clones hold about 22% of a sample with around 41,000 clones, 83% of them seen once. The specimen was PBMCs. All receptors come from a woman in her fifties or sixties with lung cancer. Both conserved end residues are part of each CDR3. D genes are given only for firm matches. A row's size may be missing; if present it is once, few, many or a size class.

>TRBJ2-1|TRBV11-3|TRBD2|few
TGTGCCAGCACGGGGGCTAGCGGGTTTACCATCTCCTACAATGAGCAGTTCTTC
CASTGASGFTISYNEQFF
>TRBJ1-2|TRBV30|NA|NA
TGTGCCTGGAGCCCGGGACTTAGAAACTATGGCTACACCTTC
CAWSPGLRNYGYTF
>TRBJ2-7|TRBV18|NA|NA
TGTGCCAGCTCACCACCGAGTAAGGGGTCCTACGAGCAGTACTTC
CASSPPSKGSYEQYF
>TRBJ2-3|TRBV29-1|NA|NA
TGCAGCGTTGGAGGCAGCGACACAGATACGCAGTATTTT
CSVGGSDTDTQYF
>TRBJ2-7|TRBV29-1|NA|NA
TGCAGCGTTGAGGTGGGGGTCGGGTACGAGCAGTACTTC
CSVEVGVGYEQYF
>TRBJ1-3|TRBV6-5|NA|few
TGTGCCAGCAGCCGCCCGGGGTTCTCTGGAAACACCATATATTTT
CASSRPGFSGNTIYF
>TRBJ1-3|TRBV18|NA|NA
TGTGCCAGCTCACCCATAGACCCCAGGGCTTCTGGAAACACCATATATTTT
CASSPIDPRASGNTIYF
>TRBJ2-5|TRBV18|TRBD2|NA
TGTGCCAGCTCACCCCCGGGGGGGGGTACTCAAGAGACCCAGTACTTC
CASSPPGGGTQETQYF
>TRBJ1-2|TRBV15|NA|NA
TGTGCCACCAGCAGAGCTGGGGCTAACTATGGCTACACCTTC
CATSRAGANYGYTF
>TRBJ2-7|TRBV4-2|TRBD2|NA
TGTGCCAGCAGCCAAGTGGGGACTAGCAGCTACGAGCAGTACTTC
CASSQVGTSSYEQYF
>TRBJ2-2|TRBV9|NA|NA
TGTGCCAGCAGCTTAGACCCGACACCGGGGGTCGAGCTGTTTTTT
CASSLDPTPGVELFF
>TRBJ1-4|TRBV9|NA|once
TGTGCCAGCAGCGTAGCGAACGGTGAAAAACTGTTTTTT
CASSVANGEKLFF
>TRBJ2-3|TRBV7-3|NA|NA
TGTGCCAGCAGCTCGACGGAAGGCACAGATACGCAGTATTTT
CASSSTEGTDTQYF
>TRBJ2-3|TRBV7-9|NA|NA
TGTGCCAGCAGCCGGTGGGGCTTGCCGGGAGCGCAGTATTTT
CASSRWGLPGAQYF
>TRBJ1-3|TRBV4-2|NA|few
TGTGCCAGCAGCCAAGAGATGTCAATCCCCAACACCATATATTTT
CASSQEMSIPNTIYF
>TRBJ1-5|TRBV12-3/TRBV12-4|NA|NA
TGTGCCAGCGGGACCGAGAAGCCCCAGCATTTT
CASGTEKPQHF
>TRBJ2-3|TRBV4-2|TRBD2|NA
TGTGCCAGCAGCCAAGACGGGGACACTAGCGGGAGTACAGATACGCAGTATTTT
CASSQDGDTSGSTDTQYF
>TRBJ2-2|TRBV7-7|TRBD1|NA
TGTGCCATACAACAGGGGGCGGGCACCGGGGAGCTGTTTTTT
CAIQQGAGTGELFF
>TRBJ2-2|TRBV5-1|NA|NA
TGCGCCAGCAGCTTGGAGCCAAGGGGCACCGGGGAGCTGTTTTTT
CASSLEPRGTGELFF
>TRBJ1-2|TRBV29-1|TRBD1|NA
TGCAGCGTTGAAGAGTCAGGGGGCGGCTACACCTTC
CSVEESGGGYTF
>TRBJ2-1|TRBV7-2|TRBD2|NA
TGTGCCAGCAGCCCACATGGGACTAGCGGGGTCGGTGAGCAGTTCTTC
CASSPHGTSGVGEQFF
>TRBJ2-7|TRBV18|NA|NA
TGTGCCAGCTCACGAGAGGGGATCGGCTACGAGCAGTACTTC
CASSREGIGYEQYF
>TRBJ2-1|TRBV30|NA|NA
TGTGCCTGGGCCCTTCCTATTAGGTACAATGAGCAGTTCTTC
CAWALPIRYNEQFF
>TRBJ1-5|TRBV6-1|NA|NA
TGTGCCAGCAGTGCAGCGGGGGAAGGAGGGCCCCAGCATTTT
CASSAAGEGGPQHF
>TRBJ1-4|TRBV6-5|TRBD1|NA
TGTGCCAGCAGTTTAGACAGGGCTAATGAAAAACTGTTTTTT
CASSLDRANEKLFF
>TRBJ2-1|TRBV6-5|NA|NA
TGTGCCAGTCTTACAGGGCTCGCCTCCTACAATGAGCAGTTCTTC
CASLTGLASYNEQFF
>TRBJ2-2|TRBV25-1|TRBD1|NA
TGTGCCAGCAGTGATCGAAGACAGGGGAACACCGGGGAGCTGTTTTTT
CASSDRRQGNTGELFF
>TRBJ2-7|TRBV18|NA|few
TGTGCCAGCTCACCACCCGGGCCGACCTACGAGCAGTACTTC
CASSPPGPTYEQYF
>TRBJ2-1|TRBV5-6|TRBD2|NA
TGTGCCAGCAGCCCCGGACTAGCGGGCTCCTACAATGAGCAGTTCTTC
CASSPGLAGSYNEQFF
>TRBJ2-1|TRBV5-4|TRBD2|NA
TGTGCCAGCAGCACAGCAGCGGGGGGTTGGTACAATGAGCAGTTCTTC
CASSTAAGGWYNEQFF
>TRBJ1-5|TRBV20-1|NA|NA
TGCAGTGCTGGGTACCAGCCCCAGCATTTT
CSAGYQPQHF
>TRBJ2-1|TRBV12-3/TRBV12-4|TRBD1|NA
TGTGCCAGCCGGGGGACAGGGGGCAATGAGCAGTTCTTC
CASRGTGGNEQFF
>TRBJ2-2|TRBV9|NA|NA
TGTGCCAGCAGCGTAGCTGGGTTGACCGGGGAGCTGTTTTTT
CASSVAGLTGELFF
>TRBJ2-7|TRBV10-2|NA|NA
TGCGCCAGCAGTGAATGGACTCTGGGCGAGCAGTACTTC
CASSEWTLGEQYF
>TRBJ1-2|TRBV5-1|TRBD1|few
TGCGCCAGCAGCTTGGGAACAGGGGAGGCTGGCTACACCTTC
CASSLGTGEAGYTF
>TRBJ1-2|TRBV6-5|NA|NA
TGTGCCAGCAGATCGTTTCGGGACTTAGGCTACACCTTC
CASRSFRDLGYTF
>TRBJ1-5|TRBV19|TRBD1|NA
TGTGCCAGTAGCCCACAGGGGAATGGTCAGCCCCAGCATTTT
CASSPQGNGQPQHF
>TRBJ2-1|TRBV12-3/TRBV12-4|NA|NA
TGTGCCACAAGGGGGGGCTCCTACAATGAGCAGTTCTTC
CATRGGSYNEQFF
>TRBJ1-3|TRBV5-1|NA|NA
TGCGCCAGCAGCTTGGTTGGTGACACCATATATTTT
CASSLVGDTIYF
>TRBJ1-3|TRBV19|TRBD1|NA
TGTGCCAGTAGCGACAGGGTCTCTGGAAACACCATATATTTT
CASSDRVSGNTIYF
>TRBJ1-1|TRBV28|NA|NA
TGTGCCAGCAGGCTGGGGGCTGAAGCTTTCTTT
CASRLGAEAFF
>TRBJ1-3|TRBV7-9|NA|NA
TGTGCCAGCAGCTTAGCCAGGGCTGGAAACACCATATATTTT
CASSLARAGNTIYF
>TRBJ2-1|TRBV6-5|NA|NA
TGTGCCAGCAGCAAACAGGGTCTCCCCTACAATGAGCAGTTCTTC
CASSKQGLPYNEQFF
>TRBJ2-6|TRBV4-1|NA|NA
TGCGCCAGCAGCCAAGAAGAGATCGGCTCTGGGGCCAACGTCCTGACTTTC
CASSQEEIGSGANVLTF
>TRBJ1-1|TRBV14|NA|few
TGTGCCAGCAGCCAAGATCTATTGTTGAGTTTCACTGAAGCTTTCTTT
CASSQDLLLSFTEAFF
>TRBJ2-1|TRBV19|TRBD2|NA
TGTGCCAGTAGTATAGCCCAGCGGGGCGTTAAGCAGTTCTTC
CASSIAQRGVKQFF
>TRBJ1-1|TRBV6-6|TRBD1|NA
TGTGCCAGCAGCTCTCAGGGGGCAGGCACTGAAGCTTTCTTT
CASSSQGAGTEAFF
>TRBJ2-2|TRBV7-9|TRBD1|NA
TGTGCCAGCAGCTTTTCCGGGACAGACACCGGGGAGCTGTTTTTT
CASSFSGTDTGELFF
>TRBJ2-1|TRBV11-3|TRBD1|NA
TGTGCCAGCAGCTTAGGAGCAGGGGGCTACAATGAGCAGTTCTTC
CASSLGAGGYNEQFF
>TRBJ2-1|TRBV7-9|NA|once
TGTGCCAGCAGCTTACGAGGGGCCAATGAGCAGTTCTTC
CASSLRGANEQFF
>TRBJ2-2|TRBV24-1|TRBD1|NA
TGTGCCACCAGTGATTCCGCAGGGGGCGTTCGCACCGGGGAGCTGTTTTTT
CATSDSAGGVRTGELFF
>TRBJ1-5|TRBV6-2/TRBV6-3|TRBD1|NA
TGTGCCAGCAGTCTCCTTGGGGACAGGGGAAGCAATCAGCCCCAGCATTTT
CASSLLGDRGSNQPQHF
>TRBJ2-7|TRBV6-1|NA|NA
TGTGCCAGCAGTTCCGGGGGCCGTACCTACGAGCAGTACTTC
CASSSGGRTYEQYF
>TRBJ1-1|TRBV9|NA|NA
TGTGCCAGCAGCGTCGGGGACACCATGAACACTGAAGCTTTCTTT
CASSVGDTMNTEAFF
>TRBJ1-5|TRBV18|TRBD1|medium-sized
TGTGCCACCTCTGAGGGGGCGAATCAGCCCCAGCATTTT
CATSEGANQPQHF
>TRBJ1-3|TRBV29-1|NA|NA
TGCAGCGTTGTCTACAGGGCCTACTCTGGAAACACCATATATTTT
CSVVYRAYSGNTIYF
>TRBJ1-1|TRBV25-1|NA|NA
TGTGCCAGCAGTGAACCTAGTTGGGGGCCGAATACTGAAGCTTTCTTT
CASSEPSWGPNTEAFF
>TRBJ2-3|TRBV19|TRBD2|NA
TGTGCCAGTAGTACCGTAGCGGGAGTGGGGACAGATACGCAGTATTTT
CASSTVAGVGTDTQYF
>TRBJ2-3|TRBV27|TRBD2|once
TGTGCCAGCAGTTTATTGCGGACTAGCGGGAGTCCAGATACGCAGTATTTT
CASSLLRTSGSPDTQYF